This record looks at one T cell receptor beta chain sequence and its context. Its target is not known. The germline V gene has CDR1 SNHLY and CDR2 FYNNEI. J was trimmed by 10 bases and V by 1 base; bases with no gene match: 9. This CDR3 is built from 15 residues. Using a J-beta primer mix together with a sample-barcoded 5' primer, a second PCR was run for roughly 7 to 11 cycles. Each CDR3 protein gets one entry after TCRdb re-called the 5' RACE reads with MiXCR. The sample consists of about 1.5 million distinct CDR3 sequences, about 43% of them appearing once. These data belong to a study of blood T cells in healthy people across ages. Each donor was a healthy Caucasian individual from Russia, aged about 6 to 95. Isolation yielded PBMCs, at least 6 million per sample, in every case. Regarding the study as a whole: Donors of long life had a larger count of naive CD4+ cells and greater diversity than aged donors.

The sequence derives from a woman in her late teens or twenties in good health. What was sequenced was blood. This sequence joins TRBV2 and TRBJ2-1; 8 positions agree with TRBD2. This chain's CDR3 is CASSEGGGPFGEQFF. The CDR3 DNA follows: TGTGCCAGCAGTGAAGGCGGGGGGCCCTTTGGGGAGCAGTTCTTC.